These 10 T cell receptor beta chains share one sample of origin, sequenced in a study of cytomegalovirus exposure and HLA in healthy donors. PCR amplification relied on 60 Vbeta primers (plus 13 Jbeta primers). TCRdb keeps only in-frame clones here, not all; method: immunoSEQ multiplex PCR. This sample has 85,000 to 95,000 clones; around 70% occur once, and the top ten carry more than 20%. Sequencing used PBMCs. The receptors come from a man younger than 40 in good health and CMV-seropositive.

This chain connects TRBV7-2 to TRBJ2-2; no firm D call. Germline lookup yields CDR1 SGHTA and CDR2 FQGNSA. Trimming removed 6 bases from V and 5 bases from J, with 7 bases in between. CDR3 length: 12 amino acids. The CDR3 reads CASSPGTGELFF. CDR3 sequence (DNA): TGTGCCAGCAGTCCCGGGACCGGGGAGCTGTTTTTT.

V and J are TRBV20-1 and TRBJ2-7; no clear D gene. Germline values: CDR1 DFQATT, CDR2 SNEGSKA (reference sequence). Trimming shortened V by 3 bases and J by 4 bases, and 7 bases separated the two germline ends. The CDR3 runs 11 residues. CDR3 DNA sequence: TGCAGTGCTAGCCGGTCATACGAGCAGTACTTC. Protein product: CSASRSYEQYF.

This chain joins TRBV29-1 and TRBJ2-2; 8 nucleotides match TRBD1. The length of the CDR3 is 14 residues. With V trimmed by 7 bases and J by 4 bases, 8 bases remained unmatched. Germline CDR1 and CDR2: SQVTM and ANQGSEA. CDR3 residues: CSGEAQGGTGELFF. CDR3 in DNA: TGCAGCGGCGAGGCACAGGGGGGCACCGGGGAGCTGTTTTTT.

This clone was seen a single time. The genes are TRBV11-2 and TRBJ1-1; D gene unclear. With 6 bases removed from V and 1 base from J, the gap between germline ends came to 9 bases. Germline V gene sequence: CDR1 SGHAT, CDR2 FQNNGV. The CDR3 has 13 amino acids. The CDR3 is CASSYTENTEAFF. CDR3 bases: TGTGCCAGCAGTTATACAGAGAACACTGAAGCTTTCTTT.

This chain uses TRBV29-1 with TRBJ1-1, with D unresolved. This CDR3 has 11 amino acids. With 5 bases removed from V and 5 bases from J, the gap between germline ends came to 9 bases. The V gene's germline CDR1 is SQVTM and CDR2 ANQGSEA. The CDR3 nucleotides read TGCAGCGTTTTTTTTCGGACTGAAGCTTTCTTT. Its translation: CSVFFRTEAFF.

This clone was seen once. V and J are TRBV9 and TRBJ2-1; 11 bases fit TRBD2. Trimming cost V 3 bases and J 4 bases; bases outside gene matches: 3. This CDR3 region has 15 residues. CDR1 and CDR2 (germline): SGDLS, YYNGEE. CDR3 in amino acids: CASSGGTSGYNEQFF. The CDR3 DNA is TGTGCCAGCAGCGGAGGGACTAGCGGATACAATGAGCAGTTCTTC.

CDR3: CASSSIYRGPYEQYF. The CDR3 DNA reads as TGTGCCAGCAGTTCGATCTACAGGGGCCCCTACGAGCAGTACTTC. The genes are TRBV27 and TRBJ2-7; 7 nucleotides agree with TRBD1. Germline values: CDR1 MNHEY, CDR2 SMNVEV (reference sequence). Trimming cost V 4 bases and J 2 bases; bases outside gene matches: 8. The CDR3 has 15 residues.

This clone was seen more than once but under ten times. V gene TRBV5-4 combines with J gene TRBJ2-7; 7 nucleotides align to TRBD1. Germline-derived CDR1 and CDR2 are SGHNT and YYREEE (reference sequence). Trimming cost V 2 bases and J 5 bases; bases outside gene matches: 13. The CDR3 is 16 residues long. This chain's CDR3 is CASSLPDRGGRNEQYF. The CDR3 DNA is TGTGCCAGCAGCTTACCAGACAGAGGGGGCCGGAACGAGCAGTACTTC.

This clone has only a few counts. A junction end diverges from the germline sequence, so it may reflect a read error. This chain joins TRBV6-1 and TRBJ1-6, with D hard to call. The CDR3 is 13 amino acids. Germline CDR1 MNHNS, CDR2 SASEGT. DNA of the CDR3: TGTGCCAGCAGTGAAGTGGCGGAGTCACCCCTCAACTTT. It translates to CASSEVAESPLNF.

This clone occurred a few times. CDR3 in amino acids: CAWSSKGPSGSLYEQYF. CDR3 nucleotides: TGTGCCTGGAGTTCCAAAGGGCCTAGCGGGAGTCTCTACGAGCAGTACTTC. This chain links TRBV30 with TRBJ2-7; 10 bases are shared with TRBD2. This CDR3 is 17 amino acids long. From germline, CDR1 is GTSNPN and CDR2 SVGIG (reference sequence). J was trimmed by 3 bases and V by 2 bases; bases with no gene match: 13.